This TCR beta chain was obtained from a study of T cell responses to AZD1222 COVID-19 vaccine. Study information: Analysis merged second doses at about 4 or about 12 weeks.

Assay used: immunoSEQ multiplex PCR; TCRdb lists only in-frame clones, some missing. The table lists some 140,000 clones, around 90% of them singletons. The CDR3 extends over 15 amino acids. Trimming removed 5 bases from V and 0 bases from J, with 11 bases in between. Findings and caveats of the study: The donor cohort was predominantly white British with a female majority, and clonal diversity may have been underestimated.

Turning to this clone: Its cognate antigen is unknown.

The sample was peripheral blood, taken on day 0 of AZD1222 vaccination. The TCR comes from an adult in good health. This rearrangement joins TRBV23-1 to TRBJ1-5; tentative D call: TRBD1 (6 bases). TRBV23-1 is reported as an ORF; its role is uncertain. In DNA, the CDR3 is TGCGCCAGCAGTTACGGACAGTCTAGCAATCAGCCCCAGCATTTT. It codes for CASSYGQSSNQPQHF.